This TCR beta chain was captured in a study of T cell changes during pregnancy in multiple sclerosis. Profiling relied on immunoSEQ multiplex PCR, and the TCRdb table lists in-frame clones only, not all of them. The profile shows about 32,000 clones, around 89% of them singletons. V lost 4 bases, J lost 5 bases, and 18 bases lay in between. This CDR3 has 15 amino acids. CDR1 is SGHDT, CDR2 YYEEEE, per germline. Material: CD8+ T cells from peripheral blood mononuclear cells, obtained in the third trimester of pregnancy. J is TRBJ2-5 and V is TRBV5-6, with D hard to call. This receptor was obtained from a female donor with multiple sclerosis, enrolled in a pregnancy study. CDR3 protein: CASSRRVGSVETQYF. The CDR3 coding sequence is TGTGCCAGCAGCCGGAGAGTAGGATCAGTTGAGACCCAGTACTTC.